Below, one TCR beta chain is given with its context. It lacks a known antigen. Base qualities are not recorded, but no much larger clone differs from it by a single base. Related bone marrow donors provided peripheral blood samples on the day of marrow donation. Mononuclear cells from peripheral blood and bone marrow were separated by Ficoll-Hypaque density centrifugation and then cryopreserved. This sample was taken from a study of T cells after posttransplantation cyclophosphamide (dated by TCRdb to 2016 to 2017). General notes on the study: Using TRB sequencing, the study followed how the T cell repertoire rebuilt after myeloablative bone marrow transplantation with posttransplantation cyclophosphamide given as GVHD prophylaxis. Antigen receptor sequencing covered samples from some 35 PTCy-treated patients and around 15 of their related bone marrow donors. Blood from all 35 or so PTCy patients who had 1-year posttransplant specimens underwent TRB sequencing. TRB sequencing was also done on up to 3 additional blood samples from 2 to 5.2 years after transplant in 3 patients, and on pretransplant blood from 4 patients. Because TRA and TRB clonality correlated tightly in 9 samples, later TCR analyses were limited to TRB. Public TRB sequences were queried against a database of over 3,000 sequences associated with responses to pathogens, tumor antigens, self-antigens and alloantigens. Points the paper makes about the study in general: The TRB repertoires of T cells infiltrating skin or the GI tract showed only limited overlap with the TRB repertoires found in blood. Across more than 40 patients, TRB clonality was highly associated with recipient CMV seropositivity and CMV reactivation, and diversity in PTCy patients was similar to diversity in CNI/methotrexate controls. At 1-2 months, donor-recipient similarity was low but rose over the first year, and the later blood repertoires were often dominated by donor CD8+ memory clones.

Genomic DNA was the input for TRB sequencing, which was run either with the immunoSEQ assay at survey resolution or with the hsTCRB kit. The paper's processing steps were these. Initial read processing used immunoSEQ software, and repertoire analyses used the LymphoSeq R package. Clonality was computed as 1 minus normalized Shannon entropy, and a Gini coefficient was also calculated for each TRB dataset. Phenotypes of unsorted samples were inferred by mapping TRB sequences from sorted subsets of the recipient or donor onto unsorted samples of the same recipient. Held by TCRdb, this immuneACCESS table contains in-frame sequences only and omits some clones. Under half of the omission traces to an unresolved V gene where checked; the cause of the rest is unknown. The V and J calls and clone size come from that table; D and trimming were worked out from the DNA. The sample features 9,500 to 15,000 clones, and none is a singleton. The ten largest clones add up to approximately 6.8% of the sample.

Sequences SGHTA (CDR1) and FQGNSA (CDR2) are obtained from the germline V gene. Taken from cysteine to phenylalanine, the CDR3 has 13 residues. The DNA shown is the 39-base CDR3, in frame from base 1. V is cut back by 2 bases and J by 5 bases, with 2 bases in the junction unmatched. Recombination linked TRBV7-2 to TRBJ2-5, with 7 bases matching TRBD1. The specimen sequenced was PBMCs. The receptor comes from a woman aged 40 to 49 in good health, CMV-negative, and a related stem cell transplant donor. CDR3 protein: CASSLQGVETQYF. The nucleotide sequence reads TGTGCCAGCAGCTTACAGGGGGTTGAGACCCAGTACTTC. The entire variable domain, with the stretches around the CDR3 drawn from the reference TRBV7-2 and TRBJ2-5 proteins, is GAGVSQSPSNKVTEKGKDVELRCDPISGHTALYWYRQSLGQGLEFLIYFQGNSAPDKSGLPSDRFSAERTGGSVSTLTIQRTQQEDSAVYLCASSLQGVETQYFGPGTRLLVL.